The next 9 T cell receptor beta chains were all read from a single sample in a study of blood T cell repertoires in COVID-19 (dated by TCRdb to the early 2020s). Library preparation employed the immunoSEQ multiplex PCR assay. TCRdb stores this immuneACCESS table with in-frame sequences only. Part of the clones is absent; in the studies checked, under half of the shortfall reflects unresolved V genes, and no reason is known for the rest. This sample comprises roughly 80,000 clones, roughly 82% of them detected only once. Jointly, the top ten make up 20% to 25% of the sample. Sequencing was carried out using peripheral blood. The receptors derive from a human donor in a cohort sampled during active COVID-19.

The chain links TRBV3-1 (or the pseudogene TRBV3-2) to TRBJ1-4; D is unresolved. V lost 1 base and J 4 bases, leaving 7 bases between the germline ends. The CDR3 loop spans 14 amino acids. Germline CDR1 is LGHDT and CDR2 is YNNKEL (reference sequence). CDR3 bases: TGTGCCAGCAGCCAAGGGCGGCATAATGAAAAACTGTTTTTT. Amino acid sequence: CASSQGRHNEKLFF.

This chain uses TRBV5-4 with TRBJ1-2, with a weak D call TRBD1 (5 bases). V was cut by 0 bases and J by 8 bases, with 8 bases left in between. Germline V gene lookup returns CDR1 SGHNT and CDR2 YYREEE (reference sequence). The CDR3 runs to 12 residues. This CDR3 is CASSLGAGGYTF. The CDR3 DNA is TGTGCCAGCAGCTTGGGGGCAGGGGGCTACACCTTC.

This clone was detected only a few times. The chain uses TRBV6-4 and TRBJ1-2, with D possibly matching TRBD1 (5 bases). Trimming pared 11 bases from V and 4 bases from J, leaving 14 bases between. Germline values: CDR1 MRHNA, CDR2 SNTAGT. This CDR3 is 12 amino acids long. The CDR3 loop is CALGGFFYGYTF. The DNA for the CDR3 is TGTGCCCTGGGGGGATTCTTCTATGGCTACACCTTC.

The genes are TRBV18 and TRBJ2-3; D might be TRBD2 (7 bases). The CDR3 loop spans 17 amino acids. With 3 bases removed from V and 2 bases from J, the gap between germline ends came to 18 bases. Germline lookup yields CDR1 KGHSH and CDR2 LQKENI. In nucleotides, the CDR3 is TGTGCCAGCTCACCGCTTGGGGGGGGCGTCCTCACAGATACGCAGTATTTT. Protein sequence: CASSPLGGGVLTDTQYF.

This clone came up once. V is TRBV4-2 and J is TRBJ2-7, with 12 bases fitting TRBD1. Per the germline V gene, CDR1 is LGHNA and CDR2 is YNFKEQ. CDR3 size: 15 residues. This chain's CDR3 is CASSLTPGQGAPDRV. In nucleotides, the CDR3 is TGTGCCAGCAGCCTAACTCCGGGACAGGGGGCGCCGGACCGGGTC.

This chain connects TRBV2 to TRBJ1-6; no firm D call. CDR3 length equals 13 residues. V lost 10 bases, J lost 8 bases, and 15 bases lay in between. Germline CDR1 and CDR2: SNHLY and FYNNEI. For the CDR3, the DNA is TGTGCCAACGTTCCTACACGGGATTCACCCCTCCACTTT. Protein: CANVPTRDSPLHF. The whole variable domain, filled in from reference TRBV2 and TRBJ1-6, reads EPEVTQTPSHQVTQMGQEVILRCVPISNHLYFYWYRQILGQKVEFLVSFYNNEISEKSEIFDDQFSVERPDGSNFTLKIRSTKLEDSAMYFCANVPTRDSPLHFGNGTRLTVT.

The chain carries TRBV29-1 and TRBJ2-2; D may be TRBD1 (6 bases). The germline gives CDR1 SQVTM, CDR2 ANQGSEA. This CDR3 has 13 residues. The V end was cut by 3 bases, the J end by 1 base, with 6 bases between. The CDR3 DNA follows: TGCAGCGTTGACAGGGGGAACACCGGGGAGCTGTTTTTT. Translating it yields CSVDRGNTGELFF.

The chain uses TRBV28 and TRBJ2-5; 7 positions agree with TRBD2. V lost 3 bases and J lost 2; bases outside the gene matches: 9. The germline CDR1 and CDR2 sequences are MDHEN and SYDVKM. The CDR3 runs 16 residues. CDR3 nucleotides: TGTGCCAGCAGTTTGCATAGGGCTAGCGGACAAGAGACCCAGTACTTC. This translates into CASSLHRASGQETQYF.

In DNA, the CDR3 is TGTGCCACCAGCAGAGGACAGGGGGTCCGGGAGACCCAGTACTTC. It encodes CATSRGQGVRETQYF. This chain joins TRBV15 and TRBJ2-5, with 9 bases identical to TRBD1. V dropped 1 base and J dropped 5; count of bases not matched to a gene: 5. In germline, CDR1 is LNHNV, CDR2 YYDKDF (reference sequence). This CDR3 region has 15 residues.